What follows are 28 T cell receptor beta chains derived from one specimen sequenced in a study of beta chain features in type 1 diabetes. Study observations and caveats: Within each of all four CD4+ subsets, Type 1 diabetes patients had TCRB CDR3s that were moderately but significantly shorter.

Their cognate antigens are unknown. Expressed TCRB transcripts got sequenced, as all isolated RNA was reverse transcribed. This table comes from immunoSEQ multiplex PCR, and its TCRdb copy is limited to in-frame clones, with some not included. This table has under 200,000 clones, 8% to 8.5% appearing once. Sequencing was performed on central memory CD4+ T cells from blood. These receptors were obtained from a woman in her late teens or twenties with type 1 diabetes.

The chain links TRBV28 to TRBJ1-2, with 8 bases that match TRBD1. Germline V gives CDR1 MDHEN, CDR2 SYDVKM. This CDR3 is 13 amino acids long. The V segment lost 5 bases and the J segment 8 bases; nucleotides outside the gene matches: 7. CDR3 amino acids: CASSPQGALGYTF. The DNA of the CDR3 is TGTGCCAGCAGTCCCCAGGGGGCACTAGGCTACACCTTC.

This clone was counted only a few times. V is TRBV5-1 and J is TRBJ1-4; 8 bases agree with TRBD1. J gave up 6 bases and V 3 bases, and 4 bases lay outside the gene matches. The CDR3 runs to 14 residues. Per germline, CDR1 SGHRS and CDR2 YFSETQ. The DNA of the CDR3 is TGCGCCAGCAGCTGGCAGGGGGCTTATGAAAAACTGTTTTTT. Translating it yields CASSWQGAYEKLFF.

This clone was counted a few times. The rearrangement links TRBV19 to TRBJ1-1; TRBD1 matches 7 bases. J lost 2 bases, V lost 3 bases, and 3 bases had no gene match. The CDR3 is 14 residues long. Germline loops: CDR1 LNHDA, CDR2 SQIVND (reference sequence). CDR3 in DNA: TGTGCCAGTAGTATCCACAGGGGTAACACTGAAGCTTTCTTT. As protein: CASSIHRGNTEAFF.

This clone came up a few times. The CDR3 DNA is TGTGCCAGCAGTCCCATTGGCCTGCGGGGGGGAGAGACCCAGTACTTC. Amino acid sequence: CASSPIGLRGGETQYF. The chain links TRBV5-6 to TRBJ2-5; 9 positions match TRBD2. V trimming: 5 bases; J trimming: 4 bases; junction bases outside the gene matches: 12. CDR1 and CDR2 from the germline V gene are SGHDT and YYEEEE. This CDR3 is built from 16 residues.

This clone was picked up a small number of times. The CDR3 DNA reads TGTGCCAGCAGCTTACGGCTAGCGGGGATTTACGAGCAGTACTTC. This translates into CASSLRLAGIYEQYF. The rearrangement links TRBV13 to TRBJ2-7, with 9 bases lining up with TRBD2. Trimming took 2 bases from V and 4 from J; bases not matched to a gene: 6. The CDR3 totals 15 residues. Germline V CDR1 and CDR2: PRHDT, FYEKMQ (reference sequence).

This sequence joins TRBV28 and TRBJ1-1, with no clear D. Germline CDR1 MDHEN, CDR2 SYDVKM. The V end was cut by 2 bases, the J end by 12 bases, with 10 bases between. The CDR3 sequence is 11 residues long. The DNA for the CDR3 is TGTGCCAGCAGTTTACCCCCCCGGTCTTTCTTT. The encoded protein is CASSLPPRSFF.

This clone turned up a few times. The chain employs TRBV4-3 and TRBJ2-1, with 16 bases lining up with TRBD2. Germline V CDR1 and CDR2: LGHNA, YSLEER. V gave up 4 bases and J gave up 10 bases; unmatched junction bases: 4. The CDR3 loop spans 15 amino acids. As DNA, the CDR3 is TGCGCCAGCAGCCCTGGGACTAGCGGGGGGGGCGAGCAGTTCTTC. Translating it yields CASSPGTSGGGEQFF.

This clone was seen many times. Other nucleotide sequences from this sample produce the same CDR3. The chain joins TRBV29-1 to TRBJ2-1; D gene unclear. The CDR3 runs 10 residues. Trimming shortened V by 7 bases and J by 5 bases, and 6 bases separated the two germline ends. Germline V gene data show CDR1 as SQVTM and CDR2 as ANQGSEA. In DNA form, the CDR3 reads TGCAGCGGCGCTCACAATGAGCAGTTCTTC. It is translated as CSGAHNEQFF.

This chain uses TRBV5-6 with TRBJ2-5, with unresolved D. Germline loops: CDR1 SGHDT, CDR2 YYEEEE. V was shortened by 3 bases and J by 2 bases, with 11 bases between the two germline ends. This CDR3 comprises 14 residues. DNA for the CDR3: TGTGCCAGCAGCTCCATCAGTTATCAAGAGACCCAGTACTTC. Encoded protein: CASSSISYQETQYF.

This clone was seen only a few times. This sequence joins TRBV2 and TRBJ2-7; D is unclear. The germline V gene has CDR1 SNHLY and CDR2 FYNNEI. Trimming left V 2 bases short and J 0 bases short, with 11 bases between. This CDR3 comprises 15 residues. CDR3 nucleotide sequence: TGTGCCAGCAGTGAAATGGCAGCGTCCTCCTACGAGCAGTACTTC. Translated: CASSEMAASSYEQYF.

This clone came up a few times. This chain uses TRBV7-9 with TRBJ2-7; possible D gene TRBD1, 7 bases. Germline CDR1 reads SEHNR; CDR2 reads FQNEAQ (reference sequence). The CDR3 is made up of 15 amino acids. Between the trimmed V and J ends, which lost 4 bases and 0 bases, there was a span of 13 bases. This CDR3 is CASSWRDSPSYEQYF. CDR3 nucleotide sequence: TGTGCCAGCAGCTGGCGGGACAGCCCCTCCTACGAGCAGTACTTC.

This clone was seen more than once but under ten times. The chain links TRBV6-5 to TRBJ1-2; the D is unclear. The CDR3 has 11 amino acids. From germline, CDR1 is MNHEY and CDR2 SVGAGI. Trimming removed 6 bases at V and 5 bases at J, with 7 bases between. The CDR3 nucleotides read TGTGCCAGCAGCGACAAGTATGGCTACACCTTC. This codes for CASSDKYGYTF.

This clone occurred a few times. The chain joins TRBV9 to TRBJ2-7; D unclear. The CDR3 consists of 15 residues. V lost 4 bases and J lost 1, with 15 bases in between. Germline V CDR1 and CDR2: SGDLS, YYNGEE. The CDR3 DNA follows: TGTGCCAGCAGCCTCAGTGGGCCATGGTCCTACGAGCAGTACTTC. Its translation is CASSLSGPWSYEQYF.

The V call is TRBV11-2, the J call TRBJ1-3; D uncertain. The germline V gene encodes CDR1 SGHAT and CDR2 FQNNGV. V lost 1 base to trimming and J lost 0 bases, with 10 bases between them. The CDR3 extends over 16 amino acids. Written as DNA, the CDR3 is TGTGCCAGCAGCTTAGCGTTCACAGTCTCTGGAAACACCATATATTTT. Protein sequence: CASSLAFTVSGNTIYF.

The J gene is TRBJ2-5, the V gene TRBV11-2; 7 bases are a match to TRBD2. In germline, CDR1 is SGHAT, CDR2 FQNNGV. The CDR3 spans 15 residues. V shed 5 bases and J 3 bases; nucleotides not matched to a gene: 9. CDR3 amino acids: CASSPPGRVKETQYF. CDR3 nucleotides: TGTGCCAGCAGCCCCCCAGGGAGGGTAAAAGAGACCCAGTACTTC.

This clone was observed a few times. The chain links TRBV11-2 to TRBJ2-7; TRBD1 matches at 8 bases. This CDR3 spans 15 amino acids. V shed 0 bases, J shed 3 bases, and the junction held 4 bases outside the gene matches. Looked up from germline, CDR1 is SGHAT and CDR2 is FQNNGV. CDR3 DNA sequence: TGTGCCAGCAGCTTAGATCCCGACAGGGGCTACGAGCAGTACTTC. Translated: CASSLDPDRGYEQYF.

There are a few counts of this clone. This sequence joins TRBV7-3 and TRBJ1-2, with a tentative D call TRBD1 (5 bases). This CDR3 has 16 amino acids. Trimming stripped 5 bases from V and 4 bases from J, with 20 bases between. The V gene's germline CDR1 is SGHTA and CDR2 FQGTGA. CDR3 in amino acids: CASSPEPGQGPYGYTF. The CDR3 nucleotides read TGTGCCAGCAGCCCCGAACCTGGTCAGGGTCCCTATGGCTACACCTTC.

The J gene is TRBJ1-2, the V gene TRBV7-9; 7 nucleotides align to TRBD1. The CDR3 totals 12 residues. Germline CDR1 is SEHNR and CDR2 is FQNEAQ (reference sequence). The junction had 1 base not matched to a gene; V was cut back by 1 base and J by 8 bases. The CDR3 bases are TGTGCCAGCAGCTTAGAGGACAGGGGCTACACCTTC. Residues: CASSLEDRGYTF.

The chain uses TRBV7-2 and TRBJ1-4, with 8 bases that match TRBD1. Trimming cost V 6 bases and J 8 bases; bases outside gene matches: 11. CDR3 length: 15 residues. Germline loops: CDR1 SGHTA, CDR2 FQGNSA. CDR3 amino acids: CASSQNQGALEKLFF. CDR3 sequence (DNA): TGTGCCAGCAGTCAGAATCAGGGGGCTTTGGAAAAACTGTTTTTT.

Only a few counts were recorded for this clone. V and J are TRBV7-7 and TRBJ2-7; 8 nucleotides agree with TRBD2. Germline CDR1 and CDR2: SSHAT and FNYEAQ (reference sequence). The CDR3 loop spans 14 amino acids. This CDR3 reads CASGRLASAYEQYF. The DNA for the CDR3 is TGTGCTAGCGGCCGACTAGCGAGTGCCTACGAGCAGTACTTC.

This clone was seen a handful of times. The gene calls are TRBV10-3 and TRBJ2-7, with D maybe TRBD2 (6 bases). Looked up from germline, CDR1 is ENHRY and CDR2 is SYGVKD. The CDR3 extends over 14 amino acids. Deletions cut 6 bases from V and 2 bases from J, with 14 bases between. CDR3 protein: CAIRPGGGTYEQYF. The CDR3 DNA reads as TGTGCCATCAGGCCAGGAGGAGGGACCTACGAGCAGTACTTC.

This clone appeared a few times. The rearrangement joins TRBV29-1 to TRBJ1-6; D is unclear. CDR3 length: 13 amino acids. Germline-derived CDR1 and CDR2 are SQVTM and ANQGSEA. Trimming removed 7 bases at V and 0 bases at J, with 7 bases between. This CDR3 reads CSAKSSYNSPLHF. In DNA, the CDR3 is TGCAGCGCCAAGAGCTCCTATAATTCACCCCTCCACTTT.

This clone came up a few times. The chain employs TRBV6-5 and TRBJ1-1, with D perhaps matching TRBD1 (6 bases). This CDR3 contains 14 residues. Germline lookup yields CDR1 MNHEY and CDR2 SVGAGI. Trimming stripped 3 bases from V and 1 base from J, with 9 bases between. The CDR3 sequence is CASSYRGGNTEAFF. The CDR3 coding sequence is TGTGCCAGCAGTTATAGGGGGGGGAACACTGAAGCTTTCTTT.

This clone was found a few times. The genes are TRBV25-1 and TRBJ1-2; 10 nucleotides line up with TRBD1. The CDR3 totals 16 residues. V trimming: 5 bases; J trimming: 4 bases; junction bases outside the gene matches: 10. CDR1 is MGHDK and CDR2 is SYGVNS in the germline V gene. The CDR3: CASSSPGTGDSYGYTF. The CDR3 DNA follows: TGTGCCAGCAGTTCTCCCGGGACAGGGGATAGCTATGGCTACACCTTC.

This clone was seen more than once but under ten times. The V call is TRBV12-5, the J call TRBJ1-1; D may be TRBD1 (6 bases). Germline V lookup: CDR1 LGHNT, CDR2 FRNRAP. This CDR3 is built from 13 residues. The V end was cut by 3 bases, the J end by 10 bases, with 15 bases between. The CDR3 here is CASGLIPEGGAFF. CDR3 sequence (DNA): TGTGCTAGTGGTTTAATCCCCGAAGGGGGAGCTTTCTTT.

A few counts support this clone. V gene TRBV7-2 combines with J gene TRBJ2-3; maybe TRBD2 (5 bases). V was clipped by 5 bases and J by 2 bases, with 8 bases between them. CDR3 length equals 13 residues. Germline CDR1 SGHTA, CDR2 FQGNSA. The CDR3 loop is CASSRGYTDTQYF. The CDR3 DNA sequence: TGTGCCAGCAGCCGAGGGTACACAGATACGCAGTATTTT.

Written as DNA, the CDR3 is TGCGCCAGCAGCCAAGATCACCTAGGCGGCATTCCCGGTAGGGGATTTCAATGGGGCTACACCTTC. Translation gives CASSQDHLGGIPGRGFQWGYTF. J is TRBJ1-2 and V is TRBV4-3, with D maybe TRBD1 (5 bases). Germline assignment: CDR1 LGHNA and CDR2 YSLEER. The CDR3 has 22 amino acids. Trimming stripped 0 bases from V and 8 bases from J, with 37 bases between.

This chain links TRBV7-8 with TRBJ2-7, with 9 bases identical to TRBD2. Germline lookup yields CDR1 SGHVS and CDR2 FQNEAQ. V lost 4 bases, J lost 0 bases, and 4 bases stayed unmatched. The CDR3 spans 15 residues. This CDR3 is CASSYGLAYSYEQYF. In DNA form, the CDR3 reads TGTGCCAGCAGCTACGGACTAGCGTACTCCTACGAGCAGTACTTC.